This T cell receptor (beta chain) was sequenced for a study of T cell responses to AZD1222 COVID-19 vaccine. TCRdb's copy holds only in-frame clones and misses some; the assay was immunoSEQ multiplex PCR. This table holds 90,000 to 100,000 clones, less than 90% found once. Comments on this clone: Its antigen remains unknown.

Study outcomes and limitations: When two AZD1222 doses had been given, Spike-specific TCR breadth and depth rose. Among those given AZD1222, only five or six were seropositive at baseline.

Germline values: CDR1 SGHVS, CDR2 FQNEAQ. This CDR3 is 15 amino acids long. The ends were cut back, 2 bases at V and 3 bases at J, with 14 bases in the middle. The sequenced sample was peripheral blood, obtained on day 0 of AZD1222 vaccination. The chain combines TRBV7-8 with TRBJ2-7, with D possibly TRBD1 on 6 matching bases. The receptor was derived from an adult in good health. CDR3: CASSLIQGMNYEQYF. CDR3 sequence (DNA): TGTGCCAGCAGCTTAATCCAGGGGATGAACTACGAGCAGTACTTC. Looking up the rest from reference TRBV7-8 and TRBJ2-7 gives the full variable domain: GAGVSQSPRYKVAKRGQDVALRCDPISGHVSLFWYQQALGQGPEFLTYFQNEAQLDKSGLPSDRFFAERPEGSVSTLKIQRTQQEDSAVYLCASSLIQGMNYEQYFGPGTRLTVT.